The entry below gives a single T cell receptor (beta chain) sequence along with its context. Its cognate antigen has yet to be identified. No base-level quality is on record; no much larger clone is a single base apart. This specimen belongs to a study of control samples from healthy donors and cancer patients (dated by TCRdb to 2020 to 2022). The method behind the library was the immunoSEQ multiplex PCR assay. TCRdb retrieved this table from immuneACCESS and kept in-frame rearrangements only. Not all clones are present; in checked studies, unresolved V genes account for under half, and no reason is known for the remainder. Counted in this sample were over 90,000 clones; about 89% of them appeared once. Of the sample, about 18% is held by the ten largest clones. Counted from cysteine to phenylalanine, this CDR3 has 15 amino acids. CDR3 DNA is the only sequence kept; it has 45 bases, read in frame from the first base. CDR1 and CDR2 are read off the germline V gene as SGDLS and YYNGEE. V is clipped by 2 bases and J by 3 bases, and the sequence between their germline boundaries is 14 bases long.

This clonotype originated in a man in his 60s with lung cancer. The chain joins TRBV9 to TRBJ1-2; 5 matching bases give a weak D call of TRBD1. The material sequenced was PBMCs. The nucleotide sequence reads TGTGCCAGCAGCGTCTTTAAGGAGGGGTACTATGGCTACACCTTC. Translated, it gives CASSVFKEGYYGYTF.